These T cell receptor beta chains were read from a single sample in a study of OX40 agonist ivuxolimab in advanced cancers. Produced via immunoSEQ multiplex PCR; TCRdb's table is partial and in-frame only. This sample has 35,000 to 40,000 clones; around 83% occur once, and the top ten carry 2.4%. The starting material was CD4+ or CD8+ T cells sorted from blood, obtained in a trial of the OX40 agonist ivuxolimab. All receptors derive from an adult with an advanced solid tumor such as melanoma, head and neck, liver or kidney cancer. Each CDR3 is given with its conserved first and last residue.

v_gene	j_gene	CDR3aa
TRBV15	TRBJ2-4	CATSRVPSGGTNIQYF
TRBV6-5	TRBJ1-2	CASSEQGWGYTF
TRBV19	TRBJ2-3	CASSIVTGTGTDTQYF
TRBV4-3	TRBJ1-4	CASSQGSQGTNEKLFF
TRBV7-7	TRBJ2-1	CASSLGIRNNEQFF
TRBV5-1	TRBJ2-1	CASSLAGEGEQFF
TRBV25-1	TRBJ1-2	CASGGVPTF
TRBV7-9	TRBJ1-6	CASSRGVSYNSPLHF
TRBV4-1	TRBJ1-2	CASSQASGQDYYGYTF
TRBV10-3	TRBJ1-1	CAISESPIRTGRKGEAEAFF
TRBV18	NA	CASSSGQVEQYF
TRBV23-1	TRBJ2-7	CASSPRRSQYF
TRBV27	TRBJ2-3	CASSLSGQEEDDTQYF
TRBV7-9	TRBJ2-2	CASSLARQGGNTGELFF
TRBV18	TRBJ1-6	CASSSPVSNSPLHF
TRBV30	TRBJ2-7	CAWRDSTGYEQYF
TRBV7-9	TRBJ2-3	CASSFGWEIGGDLTDTQYF
TRBV10-3	TRBJ1-6	CAIRPGQKNSPLHF
TRBV4-1	TRBJ2-5	CASSQGASGHQETQYF
TRBV6-6	TRBJ1-2	CASSYYRDANYGYTF
TRBV7-9	TRBJ2-7	CASSLMVGSEQYF
TRBV7-2	TRBJ1-2	CASTSGVPYGYTF
TRBV4-3	TRBJ1-5	CASSQDRQGAQPQHF
TRBV5-1	TRBJ2-7	CASSPELAGVGEQYF
TRBV2	TRBJ1-2	CASSRDSYGYTF
TRBV6-9	TRBJ1-2	CASSLTGLGYTF
TRBV7-9	TRBJ1-2	CASSAGTEDGYTF
TRBV30	TRBJ2-1	CAWAPGQYYNEQFF
TRBV7-6	TRBJ2-2	CASSSGTGPGELFF
TRBV2	TRBJ1-4	CASSDLTGYEKLFF
TRBV19	TRBJ2-2	CASRHIQTNTGELFF
TRBV19	TRBJ1-1	CASSITGVSVTEAFF
TRBV4-2	TRBJ1-1	CASSQAPGVAEAFF
TRBV5-5	TRBJ2-2	CASSLAAGFTGELFF
TRBV7-2	TRBJ2-7	CASSRGEAYSSYEQYF
TRBV5-1	TRBJ1-1	CASSLTLVNTEAFF
TRBV21-1	TRBJ1-1	CASSHRGASTEAFF
TRBV6-1	TRBJ1-2	CASTLRAGGYGYTF
TRBV11-2	TRBJ2-1	CASSLGLAEYNEQFF
TRBV14	TRBJ1-1	CASSPLGAGGTEAFF
TRBV19	TRBJ1-5	CASSHAGTKNQPQHF
TRBV5-8	TRBJ2-6	CASSFVAGGVSGANVLTF
TRBV19	TRBJ1-2	CASSSWFNYGYTF
TRBV29-1	TRBJ1-2	CSTEQAIYTF
TRBV6-5	TRBJ1-2	CASSYSMARIYGYTF
TRBV5-1	TRBJ1-2	CASSLSFGQNYGYTF
TRBV28	TRBJ1-6	CASSPERGTGGNSPLHF
TRBV9	TRBJ1-2	CASSGLVGIGYTF
TRBV19	TRBJ2-5	CASSTSGGPLETQYF
TRBV7-9	TRBJ1-5	CASSPGLTRGNQPQHF
TRBV11-2	TRBJ2-5	CASSLVGGSEETQYF
TRBV10-3	TRBJ2-2	CAISVLGIAGELFF
TRBV10-3	TRBJ1-1	CAISESGSAEAFF
TRBV28	TRBJ2-7	CASSWTGGAYEQYF
TRBV6-5	TRBJ2-1	CATGGSREQFF
TRBV11-2	TRBJ2-7	CASSHGAQRGREQYF
TRBV5-4	TRBJ1-2	CASGTDHYGYTF
TRBV21-1	TRBJ2-7	CASSKRGKALEQYF
TRBV18	TRBJ2-1	CASSPDAGVSYNEQFF
TRBV29-1	TRBJ1-1	CSAQTSGNTEAFF